This T cell receptor beta chain was retrieved from a study of shared clonotypes between healthy human individuals. The naive CD8 fraction comprised CD45RO-negative cells positively selected for CCR7 and excluded terminally differentiated effector memory CD45RA+ cells. Looked up from germline, CDR1 is SGHAT and CDR2 is FQNNGV. The CDR3 is 13 amino acids. Trimming cost V 1 base and J 0 bases, with 4 bases left between them. Profiled with immunoSEQ multiplex PCR; TCRdb holds only in-frame clones, not every one. The repertoire holds over 2,000,000 clones, with around 95% as singletons. About this clone itself: Other DNA sequences in this specimen translate into the identical CDR3.

V and J are TRBV11-2 and TRBJ2-7, with D unclear. The clonotype comes from a man aged 18 to 30 in good health. Some clones in this sample may be carry-over from other donors' samples. The sequencing sample was made of naive CD8+ T cells from PBMCs. CDR3 bases: TGTGCCAGCAGCTTAGCCCCCTCCTACGAGCAGTACTTC. Translation: CASSLAPSYEQYF.